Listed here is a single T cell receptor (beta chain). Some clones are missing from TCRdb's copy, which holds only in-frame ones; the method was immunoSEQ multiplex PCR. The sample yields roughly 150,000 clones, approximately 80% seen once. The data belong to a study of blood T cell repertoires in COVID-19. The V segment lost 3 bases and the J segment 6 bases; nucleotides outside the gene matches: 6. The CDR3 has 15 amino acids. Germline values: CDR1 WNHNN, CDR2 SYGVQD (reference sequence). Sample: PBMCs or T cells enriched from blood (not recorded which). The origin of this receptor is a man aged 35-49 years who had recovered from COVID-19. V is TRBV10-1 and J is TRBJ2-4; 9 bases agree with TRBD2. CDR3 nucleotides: TGCGCCAGCAGTGATGGTAGCGGGGGAAGAAACATTCAGTACTTC. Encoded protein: CASSDGSGGRNIQYF.